The 21 T cell receptor beta chains reported below all come from one sample, sequenced in a study of CD8 T cell repertoires and HIV-1 epitope variants. The table came from immunoSEQ multiplex PCR; TCRdb's copy has only in-frame clones and leaves some out. Here the sample spans 5,500 to 6,000 clones, about 69% being singletons. Antigens for these TCRs are unknown. Sequencing was performed on cultured CD8+ T cells derived from PBMCs. The receptors here all came from a male donor with HIV.

This sequence joins TRBV19 and TRBJ1-5, with 7 bases aligning to TRBD1. The CDR3 loop spans 17 amino acids. V lost 7 bases to trimming and J lost 2 bases; unmatched junction nucleotides: 14. Germline CDR1 is LNHDA and CDR2 is SQIVND (reference sequence). Here the CDR3 reads CASTSGTVGAGNQPQHF. The CDR3 nucleotides are TGTGCCAGTACCTCCGGGACAGTGGGGGCCGGCAATCAGCCCCAGCATTTT.

This chain uses TRBV29-1 with TRBJ2-7; possibly TRBD2 for D (7 bases). Germline V gives CDR1 SQVTM, CDR2 ANQGSEA. The V end was cut by 1 base, the J end by 7 bases, with 17 bases between. This CDR3 is 14 amino acids long. CDR3 bases: TGCAGCGTTGAAGTAGCGGGTACCCAGGGGGAGCAGTACTTC. This translates into CSVEVAGTQGEQYF.

The gene calls are TRBV19 and TRBJ2-1, with a possible D match to TRBD1 (6 bases). CDR1 LNHDA and CDR2 SQIVND come from the germline V gene (reference sequence). Trimming removed 5 bases at V and 10 bases at J, with 15 bases between. This CDR3 comprises 13 residues. The CDR3 DNA reads TGTGCCAGTAGTGCGACAGGCTTTGGGGAGCAGTTCTTC. It encodes CASSATGFGEQFF.

The chain is built from TRBV27 and TRBJ1-1; the D gene is possibly TRBD1 (6 bases). The CDR3 has 16 amino acids. The germline V gene encodes CDR1 MNHEY and CDR2 SMNVEV (reference sequence). V lost 2 bases to trimming and J lost 1 base, with 14 bases between them. Here the CDR3 DNA reads TGTGCCAGCAGTTTACTCACCCTGACAGGGAACACTGAAGCTTTCTTT. Translating it yields CASSLLTLTGNTEAFF.

V usage is TRBV30 and J usage is TRBJ2-2; D call uncertain. CDR1 and CDR2 (germline): GTSNPN, SVGIG (reference sequence). The CDR3 spans 12 residues. Trimming cost V 5 bases and J 7 bases, with 11 bases left between them. CDR3 sequence: CAWSYGVGELFF. The CDR3 DNA is TGTGCCTGGTCATATGGCGTCGGGGAGCTGTTTTTT.

This sequence joins TRBV4-3 and TRBJ2-1; no clear D. Trimming took off 0 bases at V and 7 bases at J, with 10 bases between the two ends. The CDR3 is made up of 14 amino acids. The germline gives CDR1 LGHNA, CDR2 YSLEER. The CDR3 nucleotides read TGCGCCAGCAGCCAAGATACAGAAGGAAATGAGCAGTTCTTC. Its protein product is CASSQDTEGNEQFF.

This chain links TRBV6-5 with TRBJ2-3, with TRBD1 matching 11 bases. Germline loops: CDR1 MNHEY, CDR2 SVGAGI. J was trimmed by 2 bases and V by 4 bases; bases with no gene match: 5. CDR3 size: 16 residues. The CDR3 nucleotides are TGTGCCAGCAGTTGGGGACAGGGGGGTGTCACAGATACGCAGTATTTT. This gives the protein CASSWGQGGVTDTQYF.

This rearrangement joins TRBV28 to TRBJ2-2, with 7 nucleotides matching TRBD2. Germline V lookup: CDR1 MDHEN, CDR2 SYDVKM. The CDR3 length is 15 residues. The V and J ends lost 5 bases and 1 base, in that order; junction bases with no gene match: 4. The CDR3 region is CASSGSGVNTGELFF. The CDR3 coding sequence is TGTGCCAGCAGTGGGAGCGGGGTGAACACCGGGGAGCTGTTTTTT.

The chain carries TRBV11-1 and TRBJ2-3, with 10 bases matching TRBD2. Germline loops: CDR1 SGHAT, CDR2 FQDESV (reference sequence). The CDR3 is 16 amino acids. After removal of 3 bases from V and 5 bases from J, the junction contained 8 bases not matched to a gene. CDR3 DNA sequence: TGTGCCAGCAGCTTTTCTAGCGGGGGCCTGATAGATACGCAGTATTTT. This translates into CASSFSSGGLIDTQYF.

The V gene is TRBV6-5, the J gene TRBJ2-2; the D gene is possibly TRBD1 (5 bases). This CDR3 is built from 16 residues. Deletions cut 0 bases from V and 1 base from J, with 9 bases between. CDR1 is MNHEY and CDR2 is SVGAGI in the germline V gene. The DNA for the CDR3 is TGTGCCAGCAGTTACTCCCCAGGGCGGAACACCGGGGAGCTGTTTTTT. This sequence encodes CASSYSPGRNTGELFF.

The chain combines TRBV14 with TRBJ2-6, with a tentative D call TRBD2 (7 bases). Trimming took off 3 bases at V and 3 bases at J, with 12 bases between the two ends. Germline CDR1 reads SGHDN; CDR2 reads FVKESK. This CDR3 comprises 16 residues. CDR3 protein: CASSQSGGLGANVLTF. The CDR3 bases are TGTGCCAGCAGCCAGTCCGGGGGGCTTGGGGCCAACGTCCTGACTTTC.

The rearrangement joins TRBV9 to TRBJ2-3; 7 bases map to TRBD1. The CDR3 has 14 amino acids. Looked up from germline, CDR1 is SGDLS and CDR2 is YYNGEE. Trimming cost V 6 bases and J 0 bases; bases outside gene matches: 4. CDR3 bases: TGTGCCAGCAAGGGGACAGCGAGCACAGATACGCAGTATTTT. Its translation: CASKGTASTDTQYF.

The chain combines TRBV9 with TRBJ2-7, with unresolved D. The CDR3 totals 13 residues. Germline CDR1 SGDLS, CDR2 YYNGEE. The V end lost 0 bases, the J end lost 1 base, and 5 bases lay between the germline ends. The CDR3 here is CASSVEGSYEQYF. CDR3 nucleotide sequence: TGTGCCAGCAGCGTAGAAGGGTCCTACGAGCAGTACTTC. The full variable domain, completed using reference TRBV9 and TRBJ2-7, is DSGVTQTPKHLITATGQRVTLRCSPRSGDLSVYWYQQSLDQGLQFLIQYYNGEERAKGNILERFSAQQFPDLHSELNLSSLELGDSALYFCASSVEGSYEQYFGPGTRLTVT.

The chain has TRBV7-9 and TRBJ2-3; D gene ambiguous. From germline, CDR1 is SEHNR and CDR2 FQNEAQ (reference sequence). V was shortened by 4 bases and J by 2 bases, with 10 bases between the two germline ends. This CDR3 comprises 14 residues. As DNA, the CDR3 is TGTGCCAGCAGCTCCCTGCGGCCCACAGATACGCAGTATTTT. This sequence encodes CASSSLRPTDTQYF.

This chain connects TRBV7-9 to TRBJ2-7, with a possible D match to TRBD1 (6 bases). V was cut by 5 bases and J by 1 base, with 9 bases left in between. The CDR3 extends over 13 amino acids. The germline V gene encodes CDR1 SEHNR and CDR2 FQNEAQ (reference sequence). This CDR3 is CASSDRTSYEQYF. CDR3 nucleotide sequence: TGTGCCAGCAGCGACAGGACTTCCTACGAGCAGTACTTC. Complete variable domain (other parts from reference TRBV7-9 and TRBJ2-7): DTGVSQNPRHKITKRGQNVTFRCDPISEHNRLYWYRQTLGQGPEFLTYFQNEAQLEKSRLLSDRFSAERPKGSFSTLEIQRTEQGDSAMYLCASSDRTSYEQYFGPGTRLTVT.

V is TRBV7-8 and J is TRBJ2-5; perhaps TRBD1 as D (5 bases). Germline CDR1 and CDR2: SGHVS and FQNEAQ. V lost 5 bases, J lost 1 base, and 11 bases lay in between. The CDR3 length is 14 residues. The CDR3 spells CASSDGQPQETQYF. CDR3 bases: TGTGCCAGCAGCGACGGACAACCCCAAGAGACCCAGTACTTC.

The V and J genes are TRBV5-1 and TRBJ2-3; no reliable D call. Germline loops: CDR1 SGHRS, CDR2 YFSETQ. V lost 6 bases and J 4 bases, leaving 15 bases between the germline ends. The CDR3 is made up of 14 amino acids. The CDR3: CASNPSSAPDTQYF. In DNA form, the CDR3 reads TGCGCCAGCAATCCCTCCTCGGCCCCAGATACGCAGTATTTT.

V usage is TRBV5-6 and J usage is TRBJ2-7, with TRBD1 matching 7 bases. The CDR3 length is 14 residues. V shed 4 bases and J 1 base; nucleotides not matched to a gene: 5. Per germline, CDR1 SGHDT and CDR2 YYEEEE. The CDR3 sequence: CASSPSTGSYEQYF. CDR3 DNA sequence: TGTGCCAGCAGCCCCTCGACAGGGTCCTACGAGCAGTACTTC.

The chain links TRBV28 to TRBJ1-4; TRBD1 might be the D (5 bases). CDR1 MDHEN and CDR2 SYDVKM come from the germline V gene. Trimming took 6 bases from V and 7 from J, leaving 18 bases between them. The CDR3 consists of 15 residues. This CDR3 is CASRFIQAPGEKLFF. The CDR3, as DNA: TGTGCCAGCAGGTTCATACAGGCCCCCGGTGAAAAACTGTTTTTT.

This clone was counted only a few times. The chain uses TRBV19 and TRBJ2-1; 8 bases are a match to TRBD1. Germline V lookup: CDR1 LNHDA, CDR2 SQIVND (reference sequence). V trimming: 3 bases; J trimming: 9 bases; junction bases outside the gene matches: 4. This CDR3 is built from 13 residues. The chain's CDR3 is CASSISGGVEQFF. CDR3 coding DNA: TGTGCCAGTAGTATCTCAGGGGGCGTTGAGCAGTTCTTC.

V gene TRBV5-5 combines with J gene TRBJ2-1; 8 positions agree with TRBD2. Germline V CDR1 and CDR2: SGHKS, YYEKEE (reference sequence). The length of the CDR3 is 15 residues. Trimming removed 4 bases from V and 5 bases from J; junction bases left unmatched: 8. CDR3 protein: CASSAGSGGNNEQFF. Written as DNA, the CDR3 is TGTGCCAGCAGCGCCGGGAGCGGGGGAAACAATGAGCAGTTCTTC.